The 18 T cell receptor beta chains below were found in one sample sequenced in a study of blood T cell repertoires in COVID-19. The table came from immunoSEQ multiplex PCR; TCRdb's copy has only in-frame clones and leaves some out. Counted here are about 150,000 clones, less than 95% occurring once; the ten biggest clones make up 0.5% to 0.55%. The sample comprised peripheral blood. The receptors here all came from a man aged 50-59 years with acute or convalescent COVID-19.

The chain uses TRBV15 and TRBJ2-7; 7 bases align to TRBD2. The germline gives CDR1 LNHNV, CDR2 YYDKDF (reference sequence). This CDR3 comprises 13 residues. V lost 7 bases to trimming and J lost 0 bases; unmatched junction nucleotides: 3. CDR3 DNA sequence: TGTGCCACCAAACGCGGGAGCTCCTACGAGCAGTACTTC. It is translated as CATKRGSSYEQYF.

The chain combines TRBV27 with TRBJ2-7, with TRBD1 identical over 9 bases. V lost 6 bases, J lost 6 bases, and 9 bases stayed unmatched. Germline CDR1 reads MNHEY; CDR2 reads SMNVEV (reference sequence). The CDR3 is 14 amino acids. In DNA form, the CDR3 reads TGTGCCAGCAGACTAACCGGGACAGGGCGCGAGCAGTACGTC. Protein sequence: CASRLTGTGREQYV.

V gene TRBV6-2 or TRBV6-3 combines with J gene TRBJ2-2; TRBD2 is a possible D gene (5 bases). Trimming shortened V by 0 bases and J by 1 base, and 9 bases separated the two germline ends. Germline V CDR1 and CDR2: MNHEY, SVGEGT. The CDR3 spans 16 residues. In DNA form, the CDR3 reads TGTGCCAGCAGTTACTCAACGGGAAGGAACACCGGGGAGCTGTTTTTT. Residues: CASSYSTGRNTGELFF.

The rearrangement links TRBV5-1 to TRBJ2-2; TRBD1 matches 8 bases. Germline CDR1 reads SGHRS; CDR2 reads YFSETQ. V shed 3 bases and J 7 bases; nucleotides not matched to a gene: 5. This CDR3 is 14 amino acids long. This CDR3 reads CASSYGQGGGELFF. The CDR3 DNA sequence: TGCGCCAGCAGCTACGGACAGGGTGGCGGGGAGCTGTTTTTT.

V gene TRBV28 combines with J gene TRBJ1-4, with D uncertain. Germline CDR1 is MDHEN and CDR2 is SYDVKM. V was shortened by 3 bases and J by 7 bases, with 6 bases between the two germline ends. This CDR3 contains 12 residues. The CDR3 reads CASSFALEKLFF. DNA for the CDR3: TGTGCCAGCAGTTTTGCGCTTGAAAAACTGTTTTTT.

The chain uses TRBV30 and TRBJ1-6, with D tentatively TRBD1 (6 bases). The length of the CDR3 is 15 residues. The V gene lost 1 base and the J gene lost 7 bases, with 14 bases spanning the gap. The germline CDR1 and CDR2 sequences are GTSNPN and SVGIG (reference sequence). CDR3 amino acids: CAWSAHRVGNSPLHF. In DNA, the CDR3 is TGTGCCTGGAGTGCCCACAGGGTTGGGAATTCACCCCTCCACTTT. The full variable domain, completed using reference TRBV30 and TRBJ1-6, is SQTIHQWPATLVQPVGSPLSLECTVEGTSNPNLYWYRQAAGRGLQLLFYSVGIGQISSEVPQNLSASRPQDRQFILSSKKLLLSDSGFYLCAWSAHRVGNSPLHFGNGTRLTVT.

This sequence joins TRBV11-1 and TRBJ2-1; weak D call: TRBD2 (6 bases). The CDR3 runs to 16 residues. CDR1 and CDR2 (germline): SGHAT, FQDESV (reference sequence). V gave up 5 bases and J gave up 0 bases, with 14 bases separating them. The CDR3 region is CASSRKTRSSYNEQFF. The CDR3 region has the DNA TGTGCCAGCAGCCGGAAGACTAGGAGCTCCTACAATGAGCAGTTCTTC.

The rearrangement links TRBV12-5 to TRBJ1-1, with D unresolved. Trimming stripped 2 bases from V and 11 bases from J, with 12 bases between. The CDR3 totals 12 residues. Germline lookup yields CDR1 LGHNT and CDR2 FRNRAP. For the CDR3, the DNA is TGTGCTAGTGGTTTGTGGGGAGCGATTGCTTTCTTT. Its protein is CASGLWGAIAFF.

The rearrangement uses TRBV5-1 and TRBJ1-6; TRBD1 agrees at 8 bases. V trimming: 3 bases; J trimming: 4 bases; junction bases outside the gene matches: 15. The CDR3 length is 19 residues. Per germline, CDR1 SGHRS and CDR2 YFSETQ. The CDR3 region is CASSSNPQGAILYNSPLHF. CDR3 DNA: TGCGCCAGCAGCTCCAACCCTCAGGGGGCTATCCTGTATAATTCACCCCTCCACTTT.

The V call is TRBV11-3, the J call TRBJ2-4, with a tentative D call TRBD2 (5 bases). Germline V gene data show CDR1 as SGHNT and CDR2 as YENEEA. Trimming left V 1 base short and J 7 bases short, with 5 bases between. This CDR3 comprises 12 residues. This chain's CDR3 is CASSLGGNIQYF. CDR3 in DNA: TGTGCCAGCAGCTTAGGCGGGAACATTCAGTACTTC.

This chain uses TRBV28 with TRBJ2-5, with D tentatively TRBD2 (6 bases). Germline V gene lookup returns CDR1 MDHEN and CDR2 SYDVKM. This CDR3 comprises 14 residues. The V end was cut by 3 bases, the J end by 5 bases, with 13 bases between. The chain's CDR3 is CASSFVGGDETQYF. The DNA of the CDR3 is TGTGCCAGCAGTTTCGTCGGGGGTGATGAGACCCAGTACTTC.

The chain is built from TRBV11-2 and TRBJ2-3; D is ambiguous. Germline assignment: CDR1 SGHAT and CDR2 FQNNGV. The V and J ends lost 2 bases and 5 bases respectively, with 8 bases between them. There are 13 residues in the CDR3. CDR3 coding DNA: TGTGCCAGCAGCTTATCGGGTGGAGATACGCAGTATTTT. Amino acid sequence: CASSLSGGDTQYF. Full variable domain (rest looked up from reference TRBV11-2 and TRBJ2-3): EAGVAQSPRYKIIEKRQSVAFWCNPISGHATLYWYQQILGQGPKLLIQFQNNGVVDDSQLPKDRFSAERLKGVDSTLKIQPAKLEDSAVYLCASSLSGGDTQYFGPGTRLTVL.

CDR3 nucleotide sequence: TGTGCCAGTAGGGACAGGGGAGGCCAGCCCCAGCATTTT. It yields the protein CASRDRGGQPQHF. The chain uses TRBV19 and TRBJ1-5; 9 nucleotides match TRBD1. J gave up 7 bases and V 6 bases, and 4 bases lay outside the gene matches. CDR1 is LNHDA and CDR2 is SQIVND in the germline V gene (reference sequence). The CDR3 spans 13 residues. Full variable domain (outside the CDR3, taken from reference TRBV19 and TRBJ1-5): DGGITQSPKYLFRKEGQNVTLSCEQNLNHDAMYWYRQDPGQGLRLIYYSQIVNDFQKGDIAEGYSVSREKKESFPLTVTSAQKNPTAFYLCASRDRGGQPQHFGDGTRLSIL.

This clone was counted a single time. The gene calls are TRBV15 and TRBJ2-7; the match to TRBD1 covers 7 bases. The CDR3 runs to 15 residues. The J segment lost 4 bases and the V segment lost 1 base, leaving 7 bases of the junction unmatched. The germline V gene has CDR1 LNHNV and CDR2 YYDKDF (reference sequence). As DNA, the CDR3 is TGTGCCACCAGCAGAGCCTCCGGGACAGCTTACGAGCAGTACTTC. Residues: CATSRASGTAYEQYF.

The chain carries TRBV24-1 and TRBJ2-2; a weak D match, TRBD1 (6 bases). The CDR3 contains 16 residues. Germline V gene lookup returns CDR1 KGHDR and CDR2 SFDVKD. V gave up 4 bases and J gave up 1 base, with 12 bases separating them. CDR3 coding DNA: TGTGCCACCAGTGACCTGGACAGTCAGAACACCGGGGAGCTGTTTTTT. Residues: CATSDLDSQNTGELFF.

The chain is built from TRBV7-2 and TRBJ2-1; 9 positions match TRBD2. Germline V gene data show CDR1 as SGHTA and CDR2 as FQGNSA. The CDR3 sequence is 15 residues long. Trimming removed 4 bases from V and 4 bases from J; junction bases left unmatched: 5. DNA of the CDR3: TGTGCCAGCAGCTGGGGCGGGGGGGCATACAATGAGCAGTTCTTC. Its protein is CASSWGGGAYNEQFF.

The V and J genes are TRBV24-1 and TRBJ2-1, with a tentative D call TRBD1 (5 bases). Germline V gene data show CDR1 as KGHDR and CDR2 as SFDVKD. CDR3 length equals 15 residues. V shed 0 bases and J shed 2 bases, with 7 bases lying between them. For the CDR3, the DNA is TGTGCCACCAGTGATTTGGACAGAACCTACAATGAGCAGTTCTTC. Its protein product is CATSDLDRTYNEQFF.

V gene TRBV5-1 combines with J gene TRBJ2-7, with 10 positions matching TRBD2. The CDR3 is made up of 14 amino acids. V lost 1 base to trimming and J lost 3 bases; unmatched junction nucleotides: 1. Per germline, CDR1 SGHRS and CDR2 YFSETQ. Written as DNA, the CDR3 is TGCGCCAGCAGCTTGACTAGCGGGGACTACGAGCAGTACTTC. Encoded protein: CASSLTSGDYEQYF.